This TCR beta chain emerged from a study of cytomegalovirus exposure and HLA in healthy donors. Comment on this clone: Its specificity is not known. The sample carries other DNA sequences with the same CDR3.

The germline gives CDR1 SGHRS, CDR2 YFSETQ. The CDR3 extends over 14 amino acids. Trimming took 2 bases from V and 8 from J, leaving 11 bases between them. This PCR relied on a set of 60 Vbeta primers and 13 Jbeta primers. The table came from immunoSEQ multiplex PCR; TCRdb's copy has only in-frame clones and leaves some out. Counted here are around 120,000 clones, roughly 69% occurring once; the ten biggest clones make up about 7.8%. Notes on the study in general: Later analysis identified around 15,000 TCR beta sequences associated with HLA alleles, using a false discovery rate threshold of 0.05. Reportedly, diagnosis of cytomegalovirus status by the classifier showed high specificity and sensitivity. DRB1 showed the most TCR associations and HLA-C the fewest in a later analysis, as rates varied by HLA locus.

The sample was PBMCs. This sequence joins TRBV5-1 and TRBJ1-6; D may be TRBD1 (5 bases). The receptor's source is a woman in her 40s in good health and CMV-seropositive. CDR3 loop: CASSFTGGDSPLHF. For the CDR3, the DNA is TGCGCCAGCAGCTTTACGGGGGGAGATTCACCCCTCCACTTT.